This TCR beta chain was sequenced in a study of beta chain features in type 1 diabetes. In its sample, this clone was seen a few times. Each donor gave one heparinised blood draw averaging about 100 mL. This CDR3 is 14 amino acids long. The V gene's germline CDR1 is SNHLY and CDR2 FYNNEI. V trimming: 9 bases; J trimming: 0 bases; junction bases outside the gene matches: 3. Since all of the isolated RNA was reverse transcribed, expressed TCRB transcripts were what got sequenced. Profiled with immunoSEQ multiplex PCR; TCRdb holds only in-frame clones, not every one. The table has under 950,000 clones, roughly a sixth seen once.

The sequence came from a young woman in good health. This chain uses TRBV2 with TRBJ2-2; the match to TRBD2 covers 8 bases. Sequencing input: naive CD4+ T cells from blood. The CDR3 spells CASQRGPNTGELFF. The CDR3 coding sequence is TGTGCCAGTCAGCGGGGGCCGAACACCGGGGAGCTGTTTTTT.